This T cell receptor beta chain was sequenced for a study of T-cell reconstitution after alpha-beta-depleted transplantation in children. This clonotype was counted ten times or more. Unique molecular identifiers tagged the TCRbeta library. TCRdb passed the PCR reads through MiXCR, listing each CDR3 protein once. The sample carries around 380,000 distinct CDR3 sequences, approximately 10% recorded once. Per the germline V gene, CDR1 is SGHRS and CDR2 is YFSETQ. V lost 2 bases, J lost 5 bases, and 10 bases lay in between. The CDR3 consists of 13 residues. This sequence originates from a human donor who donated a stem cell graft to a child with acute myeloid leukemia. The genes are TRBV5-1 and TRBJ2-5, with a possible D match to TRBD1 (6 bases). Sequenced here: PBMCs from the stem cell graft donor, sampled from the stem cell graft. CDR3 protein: CASSLQGVETQYF. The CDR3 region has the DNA TGCGCCAGCAGCTTACAGGGTGTGGAGACCCAGTACTTC.